Described below is a single TCR beta chain sequence and its context. The antigen this receptor binds is unknown. No base quality values were provided; no much bigger clone lies one nucleotide off. In the prospective study, participants were about 18 to 95 years old, resided in about two dozen geographic areas of the United States, and were enrolled through a virtual design. In the prospective study, participants were assigned to cohorts based on the clinical history participants reported in a screening survey and a study questionnaire. In the prospective study, mobile phlebotomists collected whole blood, serum and a nasopharyngeal or oropharyngeal swab from each participant. Participants in the prospective study had the option to provide additional blood draws and questionnaires over an approximately two-month period. Before DNA extraction, prospective study blood samples were shipped either frozen or at room temperature.

The immunoSEQ Assay, a bias-controlled multiplex PCR, was used to amplify TCRbeta CDR3 regions from genomic DNA. The study's processing was this. Nucleated cell counts per sample were estimated from amplification of reference gene primers within the assay. To quantify the absolute abundance of each unique TCRbeta CDR3 rearrangement, sequence reads were collapsed and filtered. For each sample, productive Simpson clonality was calculated as the square root of Simpson's diversity index across productive rearrangements. This is the immuneACCESS table as TCRdb keeps it, with only in-frame sequences that have V and J called. A part of the clones is gone; compared with another copy, unresolved V genes explain less than half, and the rest is unexplained. For V, J and clone size, that table is used; D and trimming come from the DNA. In all, the sample holds fewer than 200,000 clones, and less than 85% of those were seen once. The leading ten clones occupy roughly 5.2% of the sample.

The data are from a study of blood T cell repertoires in COVID-19 (TCRdb year 2020). Notes on the research overall: Collaborator samples came from the United States, Italy and Spain and covered acute and convalescent phases of COVID-19. The prospective study material was composed of cDNA or gDNA derived from T cells, B-cell-depleted T cells, or PBMCs. Subjects who had been exposed to COVID-19, were actively infected with it, or had recovered from it provided the deeply sampled blood TCRbeta repertoires that made up the dataset. A freely available public database, intended as a resource for researchers studying the immune response to SARS-CoV-2, is where the repertoires were released. The samples were drawn from two sources: the first 160 participants of the ongoing ImmuneRACE study, and some 1,300 subjects contributed by 6 global collaborators. A de-identified subject ID, COVID-19 status, age in years and sex were almost always included in the sample metadata. Where available, HLA class I and class II types were taken from metadata supplied by the sample provider and were not determined by assay-based typing. The paper as a whole reports these results and caveats: How much clinical and demographic metadata was included differed by source and by participant, and the metadata was provided uncurated.

The germline V gene sets CDR1 to SGHTA and CDR2 to FQGNSA. The CDR3 starts with the cysteine, ends with the phenylalanine, and has 18 residues. Only the CDR3 region is kept as DNA, spanning 54 bases read in frame from base 1. V lost 5 bases and J lost 2 bases, and the count of bases not matched to a germline gene is 16. The sequenced sample was PBMCs or T cells enriched from blood (not recorded which). The chain joins TRBV7-2 to TRBJ2-7; 9 central nucleotides agree with TRBD1. The origin of this receptor is a woman aged 60 to 75 with acute COVID-19. This receptor has the CDR3 CASSHDQSGTGWAYEQYF. Read as DNA, the sequence is TGTGCCAGCAGCCACGACCAATCAGGGACAGGGTGGGCCTACGAGCAGTACTTC. The entire variable domain, with the stretches around the CDR3 drawn from the reference TRBV7-2 and TRBJ2-7 proteins, is GAGVSQSPSNKVTEKGKDVELRCDPISGHTALYWYRQSLGQGLEFLIYFQGNSAPDKSGLPSDRFSAERTGGSVSTLTIQRTQQEDSAVYLCASSHDQSGTGWAYEQYFGPGTRLTVT.